The clone carrying this T cell receptor beta chain occurred once. Its antigen remains unidentified. The data belong to a study of cytomegalovirus exposure and HLA in healthy donors. Notes on the study in general: Among TCR sequences, most were rare, though some public TCRs appeared in many donors. The authors enumerated roughly 160 TCR beta chains as linked to cytomegalovirus.

Among the 120 subjects of the validation cohort, separate from the approximately 670-subject first cohort, were the donors. Measured with immunoSEQ multiplex PCR; TCRdb has only the in-frame clones, and not every one. Of 250,000 to 350,000 clones in the sample, 86% were seen once. The receptor comes from a woman aged 18 to 35 in good health and CMV-seronegative. The sample comprised PBMCs.

CDR3 region: CASSADRVDSGNTIYF. CDR3 sequence (DNA): TGTGCCAGCAGTGCCGACAGGGTAGATTCAGGAAACACCATATATTTT. V gene TRBV2 combines with J gene TRBJ1-3; 7 positions match TRBD1. The CDR3 extends over 16 amino acids. The germline gives CDR1 SNHLY, CDR2 FYNNEI. The V gene end was trimmed by 4 bases and the J gene end by 4 bases; junction bases not matched to a gene: 10.